This T cell receptor (beta chain) was found in a study of preoperative IRX-2 immunotherapy in early breast cancer. CDR3 length: 14 amino acids. Germline values: CDR1 SGHNT, CDR2 YENEEA. V was cut by 5 bases and J by 4 bases, with 14 bases left in between. The method was immunoSEQ multiplex PCR; TCRdb's version includes in-frame clones alone and lacks a portion of them. This sample carries fewer than 35,000 clones, over 85% of them seen once, and the ten largest clones take about 1.6%. Stated treatment: preoperative locoregional IRX-2 cytokine immunotherapy. The clonotype comes from a human donor with breast cancer. The chain combines TRBV11-3 with TRBJ1-1; no firm D call. This material consisted of tumor tissue, taken after IRX-2 immunotherapy. The CDR3 reads CASSLLMGSTEAFF. The CDR3 DNA sequence: TGTGCCAGCAGCCTCCTGATGGGGTCCACTGAAGCTTTCTTT.